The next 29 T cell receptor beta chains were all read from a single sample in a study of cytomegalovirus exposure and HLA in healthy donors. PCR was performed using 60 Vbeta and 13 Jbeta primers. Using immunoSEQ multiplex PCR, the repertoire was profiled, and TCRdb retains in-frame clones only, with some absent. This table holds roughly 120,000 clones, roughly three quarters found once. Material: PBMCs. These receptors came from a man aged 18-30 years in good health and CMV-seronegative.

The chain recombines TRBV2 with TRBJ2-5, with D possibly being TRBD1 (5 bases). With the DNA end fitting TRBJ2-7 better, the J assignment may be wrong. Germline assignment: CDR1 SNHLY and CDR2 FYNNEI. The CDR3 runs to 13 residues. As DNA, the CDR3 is TGTGCCAGCATAATAGGGGCTGAAGGCGAGCAGTACTTC. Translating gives CASIIGAEGEQYF.

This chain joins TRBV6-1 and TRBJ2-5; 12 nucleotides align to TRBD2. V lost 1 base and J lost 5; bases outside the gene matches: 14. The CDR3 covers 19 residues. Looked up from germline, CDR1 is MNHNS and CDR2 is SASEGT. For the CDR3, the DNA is TGTGCCAGCAGTGAAGAGGGGACTAGCGGGCGGAATTTGCGGGAGACCCAGTACTTC. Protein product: CASSEEGTSGRNLRETQYF.

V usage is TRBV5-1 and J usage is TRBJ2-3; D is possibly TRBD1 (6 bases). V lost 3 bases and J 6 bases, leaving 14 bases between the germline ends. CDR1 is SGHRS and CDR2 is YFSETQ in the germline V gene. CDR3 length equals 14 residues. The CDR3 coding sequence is TGCGCCAGCAGCTCCTGGTCACAGGGCGATACGCAGTATTTT. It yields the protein CASSSWSQGDTQYF.

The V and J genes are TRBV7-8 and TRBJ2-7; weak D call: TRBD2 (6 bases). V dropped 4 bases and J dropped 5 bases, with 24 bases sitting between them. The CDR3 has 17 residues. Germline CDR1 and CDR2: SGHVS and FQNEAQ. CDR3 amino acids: CASSSTPIAVGLHEQYF. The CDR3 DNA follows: TGTGCCAGCAGCTCGACACCTATAGCGGTGGGTTTGCACGAGCAGTACTTC.

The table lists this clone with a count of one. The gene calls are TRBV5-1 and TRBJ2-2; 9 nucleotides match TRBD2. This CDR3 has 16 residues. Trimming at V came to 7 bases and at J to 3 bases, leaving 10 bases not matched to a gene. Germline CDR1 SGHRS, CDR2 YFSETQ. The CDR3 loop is CASRGFASGDTGELFF. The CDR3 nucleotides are TGCGCCAGCCGGGGCTTCGCTAGCGGGGACACCGGGGAGCTGTTTTTT.

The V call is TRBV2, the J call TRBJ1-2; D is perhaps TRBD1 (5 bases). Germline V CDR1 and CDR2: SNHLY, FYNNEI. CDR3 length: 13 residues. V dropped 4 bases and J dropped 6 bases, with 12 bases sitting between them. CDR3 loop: CASSAGGGNGYTF. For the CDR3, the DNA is TGTGCCAGCAGTGCTGGGGGGGGAAATGGCTACACCTTC.

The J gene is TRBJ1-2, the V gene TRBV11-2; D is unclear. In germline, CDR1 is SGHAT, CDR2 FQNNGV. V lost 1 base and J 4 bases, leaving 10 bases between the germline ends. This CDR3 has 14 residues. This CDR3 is CASSLGAAPYGYTF. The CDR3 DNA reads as TGTGCCAGCAGCTTAGGGGCAGCCCCCTATGGCTACACCTTC.

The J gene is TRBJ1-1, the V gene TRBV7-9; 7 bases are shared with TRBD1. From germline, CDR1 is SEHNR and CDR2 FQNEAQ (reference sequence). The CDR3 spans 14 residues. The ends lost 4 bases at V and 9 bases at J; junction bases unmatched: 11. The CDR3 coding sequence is TGTGCCAGCAGCTCCTGGGGCGACAGGGAACAAGCTTTCTTT. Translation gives CASSSWGDREQAFF.

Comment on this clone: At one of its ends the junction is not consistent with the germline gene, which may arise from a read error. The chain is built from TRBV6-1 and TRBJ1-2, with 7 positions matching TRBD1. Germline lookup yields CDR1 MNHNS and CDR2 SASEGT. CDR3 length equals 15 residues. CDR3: CASSEAWDRTYGYPF. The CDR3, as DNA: TGTGCCAGCAGTGAAGCGTGGGACAGAACCTATGGCTACCCCTTC.

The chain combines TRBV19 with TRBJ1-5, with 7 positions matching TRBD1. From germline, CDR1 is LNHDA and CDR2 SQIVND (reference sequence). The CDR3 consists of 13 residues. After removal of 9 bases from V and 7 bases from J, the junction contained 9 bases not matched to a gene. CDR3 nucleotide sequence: TGTGCCAGCAACCCACAGGGGAGACAGCCCCAGCATTTT. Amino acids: CASNPQGRQPQHF.

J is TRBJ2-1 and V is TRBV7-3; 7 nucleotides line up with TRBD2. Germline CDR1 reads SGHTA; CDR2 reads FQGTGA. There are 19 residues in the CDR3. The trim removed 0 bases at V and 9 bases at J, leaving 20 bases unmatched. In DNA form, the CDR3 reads TGTGCCAGCAGCTTAACTCCCCGCGGGAGTTTACTGGAACCGGCTGAGCAGTTCTTC. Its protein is CASSLTPRGSLLEPAEQFF.

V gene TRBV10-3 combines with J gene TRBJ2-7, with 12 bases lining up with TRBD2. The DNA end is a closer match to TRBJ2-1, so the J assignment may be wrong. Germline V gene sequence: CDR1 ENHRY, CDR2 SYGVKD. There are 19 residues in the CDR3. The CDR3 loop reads CAISESMTSGGLGYNEQFF. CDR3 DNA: TGTGCCATCAGTGAGTCCATGACTAGCGGGGGACTGGGGTACAATGAGCAGTTCTTC.

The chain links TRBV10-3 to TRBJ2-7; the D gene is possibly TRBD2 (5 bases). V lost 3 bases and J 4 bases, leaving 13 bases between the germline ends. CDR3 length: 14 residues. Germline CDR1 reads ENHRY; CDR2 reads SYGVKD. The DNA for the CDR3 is TGTGCCATCAGTGAAGGGTCCTCGGGGTACGAGCAGTACTTC. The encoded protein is CAISEGSSGYEQYF.

In DNA, the CDR3 is TGTGCCATCAGTGGGACAACTAACTATGGCTACACCTTC. Its translation is CAISGTTNYGYTF. V usage is TRBV10-3 and J usage is TRBJ1-2; the D gene is possibly TRBD1 (5 bases). Per the germline V gene, CDR1 is ENHRY and CDR2 is SYGVKD. V was pared by 4 bases and J by 0 bases, with 6 bases between. This CDR3 region has 13 residues.

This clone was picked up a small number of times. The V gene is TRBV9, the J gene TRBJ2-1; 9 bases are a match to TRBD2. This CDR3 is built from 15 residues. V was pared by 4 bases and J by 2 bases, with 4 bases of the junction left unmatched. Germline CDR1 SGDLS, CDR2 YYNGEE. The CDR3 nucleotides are TGTGCCAGCAGCCCGACTAGCGGAGCCTACAATGAGCAGTTCTTC. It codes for CASSPTSGAYNEQFF.

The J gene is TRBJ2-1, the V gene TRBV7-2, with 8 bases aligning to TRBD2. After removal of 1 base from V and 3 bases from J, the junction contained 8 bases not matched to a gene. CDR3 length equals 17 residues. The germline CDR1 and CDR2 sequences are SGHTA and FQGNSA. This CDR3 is CASSLDRRGGIYNEQFF. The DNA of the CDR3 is TGTGCCAGCAGCTTAGATAGGCGCGGGGGGATCTACAATGAGCAGTTCTTC.

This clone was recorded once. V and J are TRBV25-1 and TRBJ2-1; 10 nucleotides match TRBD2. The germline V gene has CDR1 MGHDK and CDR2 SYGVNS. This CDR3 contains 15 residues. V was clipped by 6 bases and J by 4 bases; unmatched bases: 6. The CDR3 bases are TGTGCCAGCAGACTAGGGGGACTAGCGTACAATGAGCAGTTCTTC. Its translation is CASRLGGLAYNEQFF.

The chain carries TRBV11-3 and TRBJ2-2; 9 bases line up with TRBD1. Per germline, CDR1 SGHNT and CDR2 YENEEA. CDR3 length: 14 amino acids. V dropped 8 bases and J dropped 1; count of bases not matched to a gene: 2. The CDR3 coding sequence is TGTGCCAGCGCGGGACAGGGGAACACCGGGGAGCTGTTTTTT. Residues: CASAGQGNTGELFF.

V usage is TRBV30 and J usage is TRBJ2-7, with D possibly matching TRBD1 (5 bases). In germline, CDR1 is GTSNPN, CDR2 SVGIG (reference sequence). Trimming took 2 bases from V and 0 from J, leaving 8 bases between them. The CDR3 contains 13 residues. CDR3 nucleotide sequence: TGTGCCTGGAGTTCGGACACCTCCTACGAGCAGTACTTC. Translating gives CAWSSDTSYEQYF.

The CDR3 sequence: CASSLRTGGAEAFF. The DNA for the CDR3 is TGTGCCAGCAGTTTACGGACAGGGGGTGCTGAAGCTTTCTTT. The V call is TRBV28, the J call TRBJ1-1; 10 bases are shared with TRBD1. J gave up 6 bases and V 2 bases, and 3 bases lay outside the gene matches. The CDR3 spans 14 residues. Germline CDR1 reads MDHEN; CDR2 reads SYDVKM.

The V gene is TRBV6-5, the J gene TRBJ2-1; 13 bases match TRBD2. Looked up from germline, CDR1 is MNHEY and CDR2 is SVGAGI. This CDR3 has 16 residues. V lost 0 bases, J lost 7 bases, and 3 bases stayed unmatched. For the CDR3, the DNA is TGTGCCAGCAGTTACTCGACTAGCGGGAGGCATAATGAGCAGTTCTTC. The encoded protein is CASSYSTSGRHNEQFF.

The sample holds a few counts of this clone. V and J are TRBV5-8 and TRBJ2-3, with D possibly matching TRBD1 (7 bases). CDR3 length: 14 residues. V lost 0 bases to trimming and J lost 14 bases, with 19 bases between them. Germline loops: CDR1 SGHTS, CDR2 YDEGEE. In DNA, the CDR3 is TGTGCCAGCAGCTTGGCCGGCGGGACAGAGCGTGTGTATTTT. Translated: CASSLAGGTERVYF.

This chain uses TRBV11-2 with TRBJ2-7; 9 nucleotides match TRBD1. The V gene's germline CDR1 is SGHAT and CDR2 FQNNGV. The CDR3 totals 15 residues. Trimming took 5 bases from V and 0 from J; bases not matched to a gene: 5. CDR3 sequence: CASSPDRGASYEQYF. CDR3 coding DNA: TGTGCCAGCAGCCCGGACAGGGGAGCCTCCTACGAGCAGTACTTC.

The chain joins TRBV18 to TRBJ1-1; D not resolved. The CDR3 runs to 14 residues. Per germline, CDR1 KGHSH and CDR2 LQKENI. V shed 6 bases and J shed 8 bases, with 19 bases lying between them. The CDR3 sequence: CASSPMDLAREAFF. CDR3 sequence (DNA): TGTGCCAGCTCCCCAATGGATCTAGCGAGAGAAGCTTTCTTT.

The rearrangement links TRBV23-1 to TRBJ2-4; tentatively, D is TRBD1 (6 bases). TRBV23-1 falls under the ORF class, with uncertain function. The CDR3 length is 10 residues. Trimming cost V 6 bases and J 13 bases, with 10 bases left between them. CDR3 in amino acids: CASRRQGQYF. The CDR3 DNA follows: TGCGCCAGCAGGCGCCAGGGGCAGTACTTC.

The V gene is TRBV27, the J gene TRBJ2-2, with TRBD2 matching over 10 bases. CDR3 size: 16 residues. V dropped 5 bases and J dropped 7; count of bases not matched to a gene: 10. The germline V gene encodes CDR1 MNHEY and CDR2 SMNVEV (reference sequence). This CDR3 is CASSGAGGPGGGELFF. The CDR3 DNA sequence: TGTGCCAGCAGTGGAGCGGGAGGGCCGGGGGGCGGGGAGCTGTTTTTT.

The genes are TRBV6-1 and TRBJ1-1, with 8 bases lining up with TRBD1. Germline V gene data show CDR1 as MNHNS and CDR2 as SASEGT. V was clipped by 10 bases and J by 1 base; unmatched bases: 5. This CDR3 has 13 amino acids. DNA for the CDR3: TGTGCCATCCAGACAGGGGAGAACACTGAAGCTTTCTTT. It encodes CAIQTGENTEAFF.

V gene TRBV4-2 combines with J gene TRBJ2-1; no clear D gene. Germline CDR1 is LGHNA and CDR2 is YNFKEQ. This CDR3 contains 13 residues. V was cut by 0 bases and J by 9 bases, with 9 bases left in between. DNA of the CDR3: TGTGCCAGCAGCCAAGATCCAACGGGTGAGCAGTTCTTC. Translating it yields CASSQDPTGEQFF.

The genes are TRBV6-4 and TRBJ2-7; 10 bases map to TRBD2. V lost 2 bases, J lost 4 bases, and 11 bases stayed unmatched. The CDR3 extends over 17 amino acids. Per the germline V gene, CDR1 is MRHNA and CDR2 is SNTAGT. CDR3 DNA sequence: TGTGCCAGCAGTGACCCCAGAGCGGGAGGGGTCTTATACGAGCAGTACTTC. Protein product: CASSDPRAGGVLYEQYF.